Below, 28 T cell receptor beta chains from the same sample are listed, as sequenced in a study of T-cell reconstitution after alpha-beta-depleted transplantation in children. Researchers prepared the TCRbeta library using unique molecular identifiers, the study reports. TCRdb analysed the PCR reads with MiXCR anew, one entry per CDR3 protein. In the table there are some 590,000 distinct CDR3 sequences, under 12% of which are singletons. Sequencing was performed on PBMCs from the stem cell graft donor, taken from the stem cell graft. The origin of the receptors is a human donor who donated a stem cell graft to a child with acute myeloid leukemia.

This clonotype turned up a few times. This chain's CDR3 is CASSVEGLNQPQHF. The CDR3 DNA sequence: TGTGCCAGTTCCGTGGAGGGATTGAATCAGCCCCAGCATTTT. The chain recombines TRBV7-4 with TRBJ1-5; D is unclear. CDR3 size: 14 residues. Trimming cost V 9 bases and J 4 bases, with 16 bases left between them. Germline CDR1 and CDR2: SGHVT and SQSDAQ.

This clonotype was observed many times. The chain employs TRBV7-2 and TRBJ2-7; D is uncertain. This CDR3 has 15 amino acids. The V end lost 1 base, the J end lost 7 bases, and 17 bases lay between the germline ends. Germline V gives CDR1 SGHTA, CDR2 FQGNSA. CDR3 protein: CASSLVPRLAVEQYF. The CDR3 DNA is TGTGCCAGCAGCTTAGTTCCGAGGTTGGCTGTTGAGCAGTACTTC.

V gene TRBV5-1 combines with J gene TRBJ1-1; 7 bases map to TRBD1. The CDR3 totals 15 residues. The trim removed 3 bases at V and 4 bases at J, leaving 9 bases unmatched. CDR1 SGHRS and CDR2 YFSETQ come from the germline V gene. CDR3 protein: CASSSLTGVRTEAFF. DNA for the CDR3: TGCGCCAGCAGCTCCTTAACAGGGGTACGCACTGAAGCTTTCTTT.

The table lists this clonotype with many counts. This chain joins TRBV10-3 and TRBJ2-1; no firm D call. The CDR3 runs to 12 residues. Trimming removed 6 bases at V and 7 bases at J, with 10 bases between. Per germline, CDR1 ENHRY and CDR2 SYGVKD. DNA for the CDR3: TGTGCCATCAGAGCAGAATCTAATGAGCAGTTCTTC. As protein: CAIRAESNEQFF.

This clonotype was counted at least ten times. This chain uses TRBV24-1 with TRBJ2-3; the match to TRBD2 covers 8 bases. This CDR3 is 16 amino acids long. The V and J ends lost 3 bases and 1 base, in that order; junction bases with no gene match: 5. Looked up from germline, CDR1 is KGHDR and CDR2 is SFDVKD. CDR3 amino acids: CATSDLQRERTDTQYF. Here the CDR3 DNA reads TGTGCCACCAGTGATCTCCAGCGGGAGCGCACAGATACGCAGTATTTT.

This clonotype was observed a handful of times. The V and J genes are TRBV20-1 and TRBJ2-5, with a tentative D call TRBD2 (6 bases). This CDR3 is built from 13 residues. Per germline, CDR1 DFQATT and CDR2 SNEGSKA (reference sequence). Deletions cut 5 bases from V and 5 bases from J, with 15 bases between. The CDR3 region has the DNA TGCAGTGCTCAGGCCCCGGGGGTGGAGACCCAGTACTTC. Encoded protein: CSAQAPGVETQYF.

This clonotype was counted many times. The rearrangement joins TRBV4-3 to TRBJ2-1; a weak D match, TRBD2 (6 bases). The CDR3 length is 14 residues. Germline assignment: CDR1 LGHNA and CDR2 YSLEER. The ends were cut back, 4 bases at V and 7 bases at J, with 14 bases in the middle. The CDR3 DNA reads TGCGCCAGCAGCCCCGTGGGACTTCCTAATGAGCAGTTCTTC. Translating gives CASSPVGLPNEQFF.

This clonotype came up a few times. This sequence joins TRBV20-1 and TRBJ1-1; D unresolved. With 4 bases removed from V and 2 bases from J, the gap between germline ends came to 14 bases. CDR1 and CDR2 from the germline V gene are DFQATT and SNEGSKA (reference sequence). CDR3 length equals 14 residues. Here the CDR3 reads CSATDLWGNTEAFF. The CDR3 DNA reads TGCAGTGCTACCGACCTATGGGGAAACACTGAAGCTTTCTTT.

V gene TRBV12-3 or TRBV12-4 combines with J gene TRBJ1-1; 8 nucleotides agree with TRBD1. This CDR3 spans 14 amino acids. V trimming: 8 bases; J trimming: 2 bases; junction bases outside the gene matches: 7. The chain's CDR3 is CASRATGVNTEAFF. As DNA, the CDR3 is TGTGCCAGCCGAGCGACAGGGGTTAACACTGAAGCTTTCTTT.

This chain uses TRBV5-1 with TRBJ2-1, with D possibly being TRBD2 (6 bases). Per the germline V gene, CDR1 is SGHRS and CDR2 is YFSETQ. V lost 3 bases, J lost 7 bases, and 14 bases lay in between. CDR3 length: 14 amino acids. CDR3 coding DNA: TGCGCCAGCAGCTCGTCCGGCGGGGTGAATGAGCAGTTCTTC. It is translated as CASSSSGGVNEQFF.

The table lists this clonotype with a few counts. The chain employs TRBV4-3 and TRBJ2-7; TRBD2 agrees at 7 bases. The CDR3 spans 16 residues. The germline CDR1 and CDR2 sequences are LGHNA and YSLEER. J was trimmed by 2 bases and V by 0 bases; bases with no gene match: 7. The chain's CDR3 is CASSQDHRLAPYEQYF. The CDR3 nucleotides are TGCGCCAGCAGCCAAGATCATCGACTAGCCCCCTACGAGCAGTACTTC.

This clonotype was seen a few times. The V gene is TRBV5-5, the J gene TRBJ2-7; TRBD1 is a possible D gene (7 bases). Trimming took off 5 bases at V and 1 base at J, with 16 bases between the two ends. The CDR3 extends over 15 amino acids. Germline CDR1 is SGHKS and CDR2 is YYEKEE (reference sequence). CDR3 in amino acids: CASRRDSLQSYEQYF. CDR3 sequence (DNA): TGTGCCAGCAGGCGGGACAGCCTCCAGTCCTACGAGCAGTACTTC.

The sample holds a few counts of this clonotype. This chain uses TRBV7-8 with TRBJ1-6; D is unclear. This CDR3 has 16 amino acids. The V and J ends lost 1 base and 0 bases respectively, with 7 bases between them. Germline CDR1 reads SGHVS; CDR2 reads FQNEAQ. CDR3: CASSLVGSSYNSPLHF. The CDR3 DNA reads TGTGCCAGCAGCTTAGTGGGGAGCTCCTATAATTCACCCCTCCACTTT.

This clonotype appeared many times. This sequence joins TRBV7-2 and TRBJ1-3, with D hard to call. CDR3 length: 15 amino acids. The germline CDR1 and CDR2 sequences are SGHTA and FQGNSA. Trimming stripped 1 base from V and 0 bases from J, with 7 bases between. The CDR3 spells CASSLDRPSGNTIYF. In DNA, the CDR3 is TGTGCCAGCAGCTTAGATAGGCCCTCTGGAAACACCATATATTTT. Combining the CDR3 with reference TRBV7-2 and TRBJ1-3 gives the whole variable domain GAGVSQSPSNKVTEKGKDVELRCDPISGHTALYWYRQSLGQGLEFLIYFQGNSAPDKSGLPSDRFSAERTGGSVSTLTIQRTQQEDSAVYLCASSLDRPSGNTIYFGEGSWLTVV.

This clonotype was seen many times. The chain has TRBV5-1 and TRBJ2-5, with 12 bases lining up with TRBD2. The CDR3 extends over 16 amino acids. V trimming: 4 bases; J trimming: 1 base; junction bases outside the gene matches: 5. CDR1 is SGHRS and CDR2 is YFSETQ in the germline V gene. The CDR3 is CASSRGTSGPQETQYF. The DNA of the CDR3 is TGCGCCAGCAGCCGTGGGACTAGCGGGCCCCAAGAGACCCAGTACTTC.

The chain couples TRBV7-2 to TRBJ2-7; D is uncertain. Trimming removed 3 bases from V and 3 bases from J, with 15 bases in between. This CDR3 is built from 15 residues. Germline values: CDR1 SGHTA, CDR2 FQGNSA. CDR3 protein: CASSLGSASHYEQYF. CDR3 nucleotides: TGTGCCAGCAGCTTGGGGTCGGCCTCGCACTACGAGCAGTACTTC.

This clonotype was recorded many times. The CDR3 nucleotides read TGTGCCAGCAGTTCACCCGGGCCGGTCGGAGGCTACACCTTC. Translated, it gives CASSSPGPVGGYTF. The chain is built from TRBV6-2 or TRBV6-3 and TRBJ1-2; D is undetermined. The V end lost 4 bases, the J end lost 8 bases, and 17 bases lay between the germline ends. There are 14 residues in the CDR3. From germline, CDR1 is MNHEY and CDR2 SVGEGT.

The chain recombines TRBV28 with TRBJ2-5; tentatively, D is TRBD2 (7 bases). The CDR3 has 15 residues. From germline, CDR1 is MDHEN and CDR2 SYDVKM. Trimming took off 3 bases at V and 3 bases at J, with 14 bases between the two ends. In DNA form, the CDR3 reads TGTGCCAGCAGTTTGCCGGGGGGCGGGAAAGAGACCCAGTACTTC. Translated: CASSLPGGGKETQYF.

V gene TRBV9 combines with J gene TRBJ1-6; D gene unclear. This CDR3 comprises 14 residues. Per germline, CDR1 SGDLS and CDR2 YYNGEE. Trimming took 5 bases from V and 7 from J, leaving 13 bases between them. The CDR3: CASSPDPGNSPLHF. The DNA of the CDR3 is TGTGCCAGCAGTCCAGATCCGGGGAATTCACCCCTCCACTTT.

This clonotype was seen repeatedly, ten times or more. This chain connects TRBV5-1 to TRBJ2-1; no firm D call. The germline gives CDR1 SGHRS, CDR2 YFSETQ. This CDR3 has 16 residues. Trimming cost V 0 bases and J 5 bases, with 15 bases left between them. The CDR3, as DNA: TGCGCCAGCAGCTTGGACTTGAGCCCCCCTAACAATGAGCAGTTCTTC. It yields the protein CASSLDLSPPNNEQFF.

This clonotype has more than one count but fewer than ten. DNA for the CDR3: TGTGCCAGCAGAACGCCCTCTGGGGCCAACGTCCTGACTTTC. Protein product: CASRTPSGANVLTF. The chain uses TRBV6-5 and TRBJ2-6; the D is unclear. Germline V gene sequence: CDR1 MNHEY, CDR2 SVGAGI. Trimming removed 6 bases from V and 0 bases from J, with 6 bases in between. The CDR3 covers 14 residues.

This clonotype was counted only a few times. V is TRBV9 and J is TRBJ2-7; D may be TRBD2 (5 bases). In germline, CDR1 is SGDLS, CDR2 YYNGEE. Trimming removed 0 bases at V and 1 base at J, with 11 bases between. The CDR3 is made up of 15 amino acids. The CDR3 protein is CASSVAAGVSYEQYF. The CDR3 region has the DNA TGTGCCAGCAGCGTAGCCGCGGGTGTTTCCTACGAGCAGTACTTC.

The chain employs TRBV14 and TRBJ1-4; D perhaps matches TRBD1 (5 bases). V lost 1 base and J lost 2, with 14 bases in between. This CDR3 has 17 amino acids. The germline V gene encodes CDR1 SGHDN and CDR2 FVKESK. The CDR3 here is CASSQGSGRGTNEKLFF. The CDR3 nucleotides read TGTGCCAGCAGCCAAGGCTCTGGGAGGGGCACTAATGAAAAACTGTTTTTT.

The chain is built from TRBV19 and TRBJ1-1, with D possibly TRBD1 on 5 matching bases. This CDR3 is built from 14 residues. The V end lost 7 bases, the J end lost 0 bases, and 12 bases lay between the germline ends. Germline V CDR1 and CDR2: LNHDA, SQIVND (reference sequence). The CDR3, as DNA: TGTGCCAGTAAACTACAGGTCATGAACACTGAAGCTTTCTTT. Amino acid sequence: CASKLQVMNTEAFF.

This clonotype appeared a few times. The V gene is TRBV6-2 or TRBV6-3, the J gene TRBJ1-1; D unresolved. CDR3 size: 15 residues. The V gene lost 4 bases and the J gene lost 1 base, with 13 bases spanning the gap. Germline CDR1 MNHEY, CDR2 SVGEGT. Here the CDR3 reads CASSSPTLGNTEAFF. The CDR3 nucleotides read TGTGCCAGCAGTTCCCCCACCTTAGGGAACACTGAAGCTTTCTTT.

The gene calls are TRBV7-9 and TRBJ2-7, with D perhaps being TRBD1 or TRBD2 (6 bases each). CDR1 and CDR2 (germline): SEHNR, FQNEAQ (reference sequence). The V and J ends lost 8 bases and 0 bases respectively, with 14 bases between them. The CDR3 spans 14 residues. The CDR3 protein is CASELSGASYEQYF. The CDR3 bases are TGTGCCAGCGAATTATCGGGGGCCTCCTACGAGCAGTACTTC. The full variable domain, with the rest looked up from reference TRBV7-9 and TRBJ2-7, is DTGVSQNPRHKITKRGQNVTFRCDPISEHNRLYWYRQTLGQGPEFLTYFQNEAQLEKSRLLSDRFSAERPKGSFSTLEIQRTEQGDSAMYLCASELSGASYEQYFGPGTRLTVT.

Many counts were recorded for this clonotype. The chain uses TRBV7-8 and TRBJ2-7, with a weak D call TRBD2 (6 bases). This CDR3 is 14 amino acids long. In germline, CDR1 is SGHVS, CDR2 FQNEAQ. V lost 2 bases and J 2 bases, leaving 10 bases between the germline ends. DNA for the CDR3: TGTGCCAGCAGCTTATGGGAGGCCCCCTACGAGCAGTACTTC. Protein: CASSLWEAPYEQYF.

This chain uses TRBV9 with TRBJ2-3, with D hard to call. CDR1 is SGDLS, CDR2 YYNGEE, per germline. Trimming took 3 bases from V and 2 from J, leaving 10 bases between them. The CDR3 runs 14 residues. In nucleotides, the CDR3 is TGTGCCAGCAGCGGACGTCAAAACACAGATACGCAGTATTTT. Its protein is CASSGRQNTDTQYF.